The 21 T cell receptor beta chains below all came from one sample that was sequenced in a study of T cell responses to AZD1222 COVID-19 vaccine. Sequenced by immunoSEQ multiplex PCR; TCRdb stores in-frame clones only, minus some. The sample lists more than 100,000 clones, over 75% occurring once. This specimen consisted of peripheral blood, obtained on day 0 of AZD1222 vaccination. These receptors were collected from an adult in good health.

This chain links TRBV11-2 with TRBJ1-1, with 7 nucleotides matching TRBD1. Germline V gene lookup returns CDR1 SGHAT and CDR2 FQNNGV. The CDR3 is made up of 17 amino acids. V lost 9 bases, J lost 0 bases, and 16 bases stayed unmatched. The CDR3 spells CASSSRTGRGLNTEAFF. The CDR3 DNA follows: TGTGCCAGTTCTTCCCGGACAGGCCGGGGGTTGAACACTGAAGCTTTCTTT.

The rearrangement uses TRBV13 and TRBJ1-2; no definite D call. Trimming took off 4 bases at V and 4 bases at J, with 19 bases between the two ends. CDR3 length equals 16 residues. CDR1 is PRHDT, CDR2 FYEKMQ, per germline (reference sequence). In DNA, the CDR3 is TGTGCCAGCAGCTGGGGTGTTCACGGGCGGTTCTATGGCTACACCTTC. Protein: CASSWGVHGRFYGYTF.

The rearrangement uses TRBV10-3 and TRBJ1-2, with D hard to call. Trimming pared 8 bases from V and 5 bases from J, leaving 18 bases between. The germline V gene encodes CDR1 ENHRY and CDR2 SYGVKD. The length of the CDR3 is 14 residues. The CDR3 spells CAIRQKMGLYGYTF. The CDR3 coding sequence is TGTGCCATCCGTCAAAAGATGGGTTTGTATGGCTACACCTTC.

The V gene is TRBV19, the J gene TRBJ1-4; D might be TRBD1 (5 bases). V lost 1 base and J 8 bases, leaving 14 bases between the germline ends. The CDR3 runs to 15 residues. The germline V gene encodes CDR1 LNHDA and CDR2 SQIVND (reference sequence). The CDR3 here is CASSIGARGYEKLFF. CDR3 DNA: TGTGCCAGTAGTATAGGCGCCCGGGGCTACGAAAAACTGTTTTTT.

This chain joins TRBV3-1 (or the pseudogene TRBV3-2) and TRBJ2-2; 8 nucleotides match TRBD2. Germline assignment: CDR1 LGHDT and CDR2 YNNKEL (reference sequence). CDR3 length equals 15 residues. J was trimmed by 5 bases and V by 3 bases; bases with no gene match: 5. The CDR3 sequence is CASSHGRGGTGELFF. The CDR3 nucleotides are TGTGCCAGCAGCCATGGTCGGGGGGGAACCGGGGAGCTGTTTTTT.

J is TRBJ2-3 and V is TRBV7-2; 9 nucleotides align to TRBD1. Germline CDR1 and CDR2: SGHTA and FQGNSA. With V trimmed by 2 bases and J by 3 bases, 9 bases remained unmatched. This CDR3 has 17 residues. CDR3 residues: CASSLTRETGGTDTQYF. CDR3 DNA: TGTGCCAGCAGCTTAACGCGGGAGACAGGGGGTACAGATACGCAGTATTTT.

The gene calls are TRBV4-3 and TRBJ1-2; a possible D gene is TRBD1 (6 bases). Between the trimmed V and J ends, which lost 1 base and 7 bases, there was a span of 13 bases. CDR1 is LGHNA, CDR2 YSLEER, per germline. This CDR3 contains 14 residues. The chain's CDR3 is CASSQVQGLGGYTF. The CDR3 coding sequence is TGCGCCAGCAGCCAAGTACAGGGTCTGGGTGGCTACACCTTC.

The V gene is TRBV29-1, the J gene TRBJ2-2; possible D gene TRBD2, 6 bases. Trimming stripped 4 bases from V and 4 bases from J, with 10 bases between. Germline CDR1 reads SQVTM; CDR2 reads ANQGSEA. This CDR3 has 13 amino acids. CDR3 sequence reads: CSVALAATGELFF. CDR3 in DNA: TGCAGCGTTGCATTAGCGGCCACCGGGGAGCTGTTTTTT.

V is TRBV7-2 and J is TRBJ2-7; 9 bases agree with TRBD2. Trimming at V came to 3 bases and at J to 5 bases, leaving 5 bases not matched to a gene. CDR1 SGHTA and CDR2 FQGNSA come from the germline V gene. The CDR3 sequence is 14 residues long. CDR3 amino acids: CASSFGLAYDEQYF. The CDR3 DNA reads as TGTGCCAGCAGCTTCGGACTAGCGTACGACGAGCAGTACTTC.

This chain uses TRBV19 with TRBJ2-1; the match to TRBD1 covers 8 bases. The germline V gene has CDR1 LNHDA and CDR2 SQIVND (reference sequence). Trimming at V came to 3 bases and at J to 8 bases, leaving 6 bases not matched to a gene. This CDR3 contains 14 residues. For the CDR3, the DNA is TGTGCCAGTAGTATCCACGGACAGGGCGATGAGCAGTTCTTC. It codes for CASSIHGQGDEQFF.

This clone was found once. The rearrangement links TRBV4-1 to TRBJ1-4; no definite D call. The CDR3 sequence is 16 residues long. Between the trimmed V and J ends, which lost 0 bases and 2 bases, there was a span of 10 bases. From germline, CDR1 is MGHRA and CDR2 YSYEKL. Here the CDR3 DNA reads TGCGCCAGCAGCCAAGATCGGCAGACTACTAATGAAAAACTGTTTTTT. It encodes CASSQDRQTTNEKLFF.

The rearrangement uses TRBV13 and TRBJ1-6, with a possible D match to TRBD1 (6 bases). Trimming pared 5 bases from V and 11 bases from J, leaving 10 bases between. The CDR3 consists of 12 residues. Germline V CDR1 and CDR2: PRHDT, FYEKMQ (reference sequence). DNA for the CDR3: TGTGCCAGCAGCCCGACAGGAGCACCCCTCCACTTT. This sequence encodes CASSPTGAPLHF.

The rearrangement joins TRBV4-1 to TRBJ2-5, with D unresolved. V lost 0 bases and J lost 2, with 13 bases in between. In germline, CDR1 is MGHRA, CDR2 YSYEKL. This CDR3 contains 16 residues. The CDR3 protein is CASSQDSEGPQETQYF. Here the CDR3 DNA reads TGCGCCAGCAGCCAAGATTCGGAAGGGCCTCAAGAGACCCAGTACTTC.

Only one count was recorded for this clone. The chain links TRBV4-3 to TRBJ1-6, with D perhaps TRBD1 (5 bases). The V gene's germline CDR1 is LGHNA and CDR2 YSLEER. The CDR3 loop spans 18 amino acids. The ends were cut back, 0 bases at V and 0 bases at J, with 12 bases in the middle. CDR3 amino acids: CASSQDRQDSSYNSPLHF. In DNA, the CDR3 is TGCGCCAGCAGCCAAGATAGGCAAGACAGCTCCTATAATTCACCCCTCCACTTT.

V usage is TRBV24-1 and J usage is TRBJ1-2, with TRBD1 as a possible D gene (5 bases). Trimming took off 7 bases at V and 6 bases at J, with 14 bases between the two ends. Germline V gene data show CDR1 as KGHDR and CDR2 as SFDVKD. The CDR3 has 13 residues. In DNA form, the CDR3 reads TGTGCCACCAGAGCCGACGCCAGGGATGGCTACACCTTC. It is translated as CATRADARDGYTF.

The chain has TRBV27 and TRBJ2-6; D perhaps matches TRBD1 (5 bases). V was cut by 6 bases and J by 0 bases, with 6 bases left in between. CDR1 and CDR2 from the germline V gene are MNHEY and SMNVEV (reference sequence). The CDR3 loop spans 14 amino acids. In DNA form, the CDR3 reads TGTGCCAGCAGGACAGACTCTGGGGCCAACGTCCTGACTTTC. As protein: CASRTDSGANVLTF.

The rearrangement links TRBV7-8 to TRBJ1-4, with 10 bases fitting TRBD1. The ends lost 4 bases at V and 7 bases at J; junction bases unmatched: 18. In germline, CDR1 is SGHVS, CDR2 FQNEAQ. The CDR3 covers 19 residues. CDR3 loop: CASSSPGDRGLSFSEKLFF. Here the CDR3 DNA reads TGTGCCAGCAGCTCCCCGGGGGACAGGGGTCTAAGTTTTTCTGAAAAACTGTTTTTT. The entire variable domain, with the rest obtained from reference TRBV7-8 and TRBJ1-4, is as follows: GAGVSQSPRYKVAKRGQDVALRCDPISGHVSLFWYQQALGQGPEFLTYFQNEAQLDKSGLPSDRFFAERPEGSVSTLKIQRTQQEDSAVYLCASSSPGDRGLSFSEKLFFGSGTQLSVL.

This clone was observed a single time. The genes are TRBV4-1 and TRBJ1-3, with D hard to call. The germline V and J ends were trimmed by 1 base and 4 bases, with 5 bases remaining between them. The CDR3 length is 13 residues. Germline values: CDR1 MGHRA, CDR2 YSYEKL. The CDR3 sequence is CASSQGPGNTIYF. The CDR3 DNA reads TGCGCCAGCAGCCAAGGGCCCGGAAACACCATATATTTT.

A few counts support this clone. Here the CDR3 DNA reads TGTGCCAGCAGTTACACTATACAGGGGAGCTATGGCTACACCTTC. Translation gives CASSYTIQGSYGYTF. The V call is TRBV6-5, the J call TRBJ1-2; 7 bases agree with TRBD1. Germline CDR1 is MNHEY and CDR2 is SVGAGI. V shed 2 bases and J 4 bases; nucleotides not matched to a gene: 7. The CDR3 has 15 amino acids.

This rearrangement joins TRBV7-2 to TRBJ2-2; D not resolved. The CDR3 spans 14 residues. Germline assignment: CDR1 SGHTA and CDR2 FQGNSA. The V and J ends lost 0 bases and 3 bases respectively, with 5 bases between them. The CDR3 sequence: CASSLAQYTGELFF. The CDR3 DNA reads TGTGCCAGCAGCTTAGCGCAGTACACCGGGGAGCTGTTTTTT.

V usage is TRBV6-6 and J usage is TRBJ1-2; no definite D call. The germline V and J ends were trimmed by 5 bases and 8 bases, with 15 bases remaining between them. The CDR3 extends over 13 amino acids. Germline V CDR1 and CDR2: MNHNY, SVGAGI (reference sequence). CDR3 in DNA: TGTGCCAGCAGTGACCTGGGCACTAGGGGCTACACCTTC. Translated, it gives CASSDLGTRGYTF.